This T cell receptor (beta chain) originates from a study of OX40 agonist ivuxolimab in advanced cancers. The data were produced by immunoSEQ multiplex PCR, yet TCRdb's version contains in-frame clones alone and is incomplete. Of more than 100,000 clones in the sample, over 75% were seen once. Germline V CDR1 and CDR2: SGHNT, YYREEE (reference sequence). V was clipped by 1 base and J by 1 base; unmatched bases: 2. The CDR3 extends over 15 amino acids. This clonotype originated in an adult with an advanced solid tumor such as melanoma, head and neck, liver or kidney cancer. This chain uses TRBV5-4 with TRBJ1-1, with 9 bases aligning to TRBD1. The material was CD4+ or CD8+ T cells sorted from blood, obtained in a trial of the OX40 agonist ivuxolimab. CDR3 coding DNA: TGTGCCAGCAGCTTGCTGGGACAGGGGAACACTGAAGCTTTCTTT. Its translation: CASSLLGQGNTEAFF.